This TCR beta chain was captured in a study of T cell responses to AZD1222 COVID-19 vaccine. On the study more broadly: Doses given second, at about 4 or about 12 weeks, were pooled.

Profiled with immunoSEQ multiplex PCR; TCRdb holds only in-frame clones, not every one. Of some 130,000 clones in the sample, 75% to 90% were seen once. Regarding this clone: The antigen remains unidentified.

Points from the study as a whole: Most donors were white British and more were female, and clonal diversity was possibly underestimated. Baseline serostatus was positive in only six AZD1222 recipients.

The germline gives CDR1 SGDLS, CDR2 YYNGEE. The CDR3 has 14 residues. V was shortened by 1 base and J by 1 base, with 8 bases between the two germline ends. The sequence was obtained from an adult in good health. The sample was peripheral blood, taken on day 0 of AZD1222 vaccination. The rearrangement links TRBV9 to TRBJ1-1; the D is unclear. CDR3 DNA: TGTGCCAGCAGCGTAATCACTAGGAACACTGAAGCTTTCTTT. Its protein is CASSVITRNTEAFF.